The TCR beta chain under discussion was sequenced for a study of T-cell memory formation after mild COVID-19. Trimming pared 10 bases from V and 9 bases from J, leaving 19 bases between. The CDR3 runs to 13 residues. This clonotype showed up just a few times. Its antigen is not identified. General study results and limits: Clones that contracted from day 15 to 85 had balanced CD4/CD8; later expanders were CD4+ biased.

TCRalpha and TCRbeta libraries used 5'RACE with constant-segment primers and UMIs. TCRdb ran MiXCR on the 5' RACE reads and lists one entry per CDR3 protein. The sample holds about 350,000 distinct CDR3 sequences, roughly 13% seen once. The sequence came from a man between 18 and 35 years old who had mild COVID-19 (a few samples of this study predate the infection). Cell type and time point are not known. The chain is built from TRBV12-3 or TRBV12-4 and TRBJ2-1; TRBD1 might be the D (5 bases). Sequencing was performed on PBMCs or a T cell subset sorted from them (not recorded which). The CDR3 nucleotides are TGTGCCACAGGGCAGGGCCACTTACGTGAGCAGTTCTTC. Its protein is CATGQGHLREQFF.